This is a list of T cell receptor beta chains from one sample in a study of CD8+ T cells in alopecia areata. Method: immunoSEQ multiplex PCR; TCRdb's copy keeps in-frame clones and lacks some. The sample lists over 90,000 clones, approximately 58% seen once, with roughly 9% in the top ten. Sequenced sample: CD4+ T cells sorted from blood. These receptors were obtained from a human donor in good health. Each CDR3 is given with its conserved first and last residue. The D gene is left open where the match is weak. The listing skips clone size in some rows; elsewhere it reads once, few, many or a size class.

>TRBV5-1|TRBD2|few|TRBJ2-1
TGCGCCAGCAGCCTCCTGACTAGCGGGGGATACAATGAGCAGTTCTTC
CASSLLTSGGYNEQFF
>TRBV5-6|.|few|TRBJ1-2
TGTGCCAGCAGCCTACCGGGACATCCTAACTATGGCTACACCTTC
CASSLPGHPNYGYTF
>TRBV7-8|.|.|TRBJ2-3
TGTGCCAGCAGCCGCGCCACAGGGTATAGCACAGATACGCAGTATTTT
CASSRATGYSTDTQYF
>TRBV4-2|.|.|TRBJ2-3
TGTGCCAGCAGCCACCGGGGTACGCAGTATTTT
CASSHRGTQYF
>TRBV19|TRBD1|few|TRBJ1-5
TGTGCCAGTAGTACGAGGTCAGGGGGACTGCCCCAGCATTTT
CASSTRSGGLPQHF
>TRBV25-1|.|.|TRBJ2-7
TGTGCCAGCAGTCTCCGGGACGGCTACTACGAGCAGTACTTC
CASSLRDGYYEQYF
>TRBV6-5|TRBD1|.|TRBJ2-4
TGTGCCAGCAGTTACTGGGGACAGCTAGCCAAAAACATTCAGTACTTC
CASSYWGQLAKNIQYF
>TRBV25-1|.|.|TRBJ2-2
TGTGCCAGCAGTGAAAGGGCGACCGGGGAGCTGTTTTTT
CASSERATGELFF
>TRBV10-1|TRBD1|.|TRBJ2-5
TGCGCCAGCAGTCCGGGACAGGGGATTCAAGAGACCCAGTACTTC
CASSPGQGIQETQYF
>TRBV4-2|TRBD2|.|TRBJ2-1
TGTGCCAGCAGCCAAGATTCGTGGCTAGCGGGGAGCTCCTACAATGAGCAGTTCTTC
CASSQDSWLAGSSYNEQFF
>TRBV30|.|.|TRBJ1-3
TGTGCCTGGGCGCGGCAGTACTCTGGAAACACCATATATTTT
CAWARQYSGNTIYF
>TRBV30|TRBD1|.|TRBJ2-3
TGTGCCTGGAGCCGGGACAGCAGCACAGATACGCAGTATTTT
CAWSRDSSTDTQYF
>TRBV2|.|.|TRBJ1-1
TGTGCCAGCAATGGGGGAAGGCTAATCGCTTTCTTT
CASNGGRLIAFF
>TRBV5-1|.|few|TRBJ2-5
TGCGCCAGCAGCTTGGACCAAGAGACCCAGTACTTC
CASSLDQETQYF
>TRBV5-5|TRBD1|.|TRBJ1-1
TGTGCCAGCAGAGTAGAGGGGGCACGGACTGAAGCTTTCTTT
CASRVEGARTEAFF
>TRBV5-6|.|.|TRBJ2-5
TGTGCCAGCAGCTCAAGACGAGAGACCCAGTACTTC
CASSSRRETQYF
>TRBV29-1|.|.|TRBJ2-2
TGCAGCCATTCAGGCCCCACCGGGGAGCTGTTTTTT
CSHSGPTGELFF
>TRBV25-1|.|.|TRBJ2-3
TGTGCCAGCAGTGGGGGGGCCTTAGTGACGCAGTATTTT
CASSGGALVTQYF
>TRBV7-2|.|.|TRBJ1-2
TGTGCCAGCAGCTTAGACAGGACCCGGAACTATGGCTACACCTTC
CASSLDRTRNYGYTF
>TRBV6-6|TRBD1|few|TRBJ1-6
TGTGCCAGCAGTTACGACAGGGATAATTCACCCCTCCACTTT
CASSYDRDNSPLHF
>TRBV7-2|.|few|TRBJ2-7
TGTGCCAGCAGCTTAACCTACGAGCAGTACTTC
CASSLTYEQYF
>TRBV30|.|.|TRBJ1-5
TGTGCCTGGGGAACAGGGTACAATCAGCCCCAGCATTTT
CAWGTGYNQPQHF
>TRBV28|TRBD1|.|TRBJ1-6
TGTGCCAGCAGACCCATGGGACAGGCAAATTCACCCCTCCACTTT
CASRPMGQANSPLHF
>TRBV30|.|.|TRBJ2-3
TGTGCCTGGAGTATCGGAGCCCTCATGCAGTATTTT
CAWSIGALMQYF
>TRBV6-1|TRBD1|.|TRBJ1-2
TGTGCCAGCAGCCCAACAGGGGGCTATGGCTACACCTTC
CASSPTGGYGYTF
>TRBV4-2|TRBD2|.|TRBJ2-1
TGTGCCAGCAGCCAGGTTACGGGACTAGTTTTCGATGAGCAGTTCTTC
CASSQVTGLVFDEQFF
>TRBV29-1|.|.|TRBJ1-3
TGCAGCGTTGTTTGGGCAGCTGGAAACACCATATATTTT
CSVVWAAGNTIYF
>TRBV5-1|.|few|TRBJ1-1
TGCGCCAGCAGCACCACGCAGGGTGCTGAAGCTTTCTTT
CASSTTQGAEAFF
>TRBV5-7|.|few|TRBJ1-1
TGTGCCAGCAGCGCCCCGATCCGGGCCACTGAAGCTTTCTTT
CASSAPIRATEAFF
>TRBV7-9|TRBD1|few|TRBJ2-5
TGTGCCAGCAGCTACGCCGGGACAGGGGTAGAGACCCAGTACTTC
CASSYAGTGVETQYF
>TRBV4-2|TRBD1|few|TRBJ2-7
TGTGCCAGCAGCCATGGCGAGACAGGGTCCTACGAGCAGTACTTC
CASSHGETGSYEQYF
>TRBV7-2|TRBD1|many|TRBJ2-7
TGTGCCAGCAGCTTAGCCCTGGGACAGGGGCGTGGCGAGCAGTACTTC
CASSLALGQGRGEQYF
>TRBV2|.|.|TRBJ2-5
TGTGCCAGCAGTGAAGCGAGGCGACCCCAGTACTTC
CASSEARRPQYF
>TRBV6-1|.|.|TRBJ2-3
TGTGCCAGCAGTGACCTTAGTGGCACAGATACGCAGTATTTT
CASSDLSGTDTQYF
>TRBV6-1|.|once|TRBJ2-6
TGTGCCAGCAGTGAAAAGGGTTCTGGGGCCAACGTCCTGACTTTC
CASSEKGSGANVLTF
>TRBV5-1|.|.|TRBJ2-5
TGCGCCAGCAGCTTACGCGGGGATCAAGAGACCCAGTACTTC
CASSLRGDQETQYF
>TRBV5-1|TRBD2|.|TRBJ2-5
TGCGCCAGCAGCCGAGGGACTAGCGGACAAGAGACCCAGTACTTC
CASSRGTSGQETQYF
>TRBV10-3|TRBD2|.|TRBJ2-5
TGTGCCATCAGCGCGGGAGGGGGAAGGGAGACCCAGTACTTC
CAISAGGGRETQYF
>TRBV7-3|.|.|TRBJ2-5
TGTGCCAGCAGCTTAAACGGACTGCCCGGGGAGACCCAGTACTTC
CASSLNGLPGETQYF